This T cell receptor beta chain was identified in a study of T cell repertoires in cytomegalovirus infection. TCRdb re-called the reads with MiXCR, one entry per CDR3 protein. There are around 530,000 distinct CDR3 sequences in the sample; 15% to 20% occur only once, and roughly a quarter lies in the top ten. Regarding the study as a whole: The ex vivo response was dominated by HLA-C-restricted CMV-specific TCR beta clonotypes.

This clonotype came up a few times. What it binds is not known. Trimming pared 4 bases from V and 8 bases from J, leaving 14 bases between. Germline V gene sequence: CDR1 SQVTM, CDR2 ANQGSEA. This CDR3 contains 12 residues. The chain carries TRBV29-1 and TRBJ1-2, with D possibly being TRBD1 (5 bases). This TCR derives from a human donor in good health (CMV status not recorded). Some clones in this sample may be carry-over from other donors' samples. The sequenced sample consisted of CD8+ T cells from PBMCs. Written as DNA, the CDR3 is TGCAGCGTTGTGGGGAGCTCAGGGGGCTACACCTTC. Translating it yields CSVVGSSGGYTF.